A few counts support the clone carrying this T cell receptor beta chain. Per the germline V gene, CDR1 is SNHLY and CDR2 is FYNNEI. J was trimmed by 5 bases and V by 6 bases; bases with no gene match: 9. The CDR3 loop spans 14 amino acids. Once RNA had been extracted, it was reverse transcribed into cDNA to act as the sequencing template. Assay used: immunoSEQ multiplex PCR; TCRdb lists only in-frame clones, some missing. Of 150,000 to 250,000 clones in the sample, roughly 64% were seen once. Treatment: oral pan-JAK inhibitor, 5-10 mg twice daily. Peripheral blood samples and lesional scalp punch biopsies were obtained from alopecia areata patients. Isolation of CD4+ and CD8+ T cells from PBMCs was achieved by sorting. This sample stems from a study of CD8+ T cells in alopecia areata. As for the study in general: Each of the treated patients was given oral tofacitinib, 5 to 10 mg twice daily, for moderate-to-severe alopecia areata.

This receptor was identified in a human donor with alopecia areata. V gene TRBV2 combines with J gene TRBJ1-1; TRBD1 aligns across 7 bases. The sample in question was CD4+ T cells sorted from blood, obtained at week 24, from a patient treated with tofacitinib. The chain's CDR3 is CASSAEGDSTEAFF. The CDR3 region has the DNA TGTGCCAGCAGCGCCGAGGGGGACAGTACTGAAGCTTTCTTT.